This TCR beta chain appears in the sequencing data of a study of human T cells and chemical hapten exposure. Study in general: An approximately 2 cm by approximately 2 cm inner upper arm patch received 2% DPC for sensitization. Study-wide results and caveats: Since the donors had alopecia, their immune response may not be the same as that of healthy people.

Turning to this clonotype: Antigen: not known.

Study processing details: Per-sample TCR counts ranged from about 20,000 to 700,000, median 95,638. MiXCR, applied by TCRdb to the RACE reads, yields one record per CDR3 protein. V and J calls and clone size were set by TCRdb, not the authors. The repertoire holds under 120,000 distinct CDR3 sequences, with 9.5% to 11% as singletons. The time point is: patch test 1, 2 weeks after DPC sensitization. As for treatment: therapeutic diphenylcyclopropenone sensitization with weekly scalp DPC. The J segment lost 4 bases and the V segment lost 5 bases, leaving 3 bases of the junction unmatched. Germline V lookup: CDR1 DFQATT, CDR2 SNEGSKA (reference sequence). The CDR3 sequence is 12 residues long.

The source was whole blood, collected in connection with sensitization to the hapten diphenylcyclopropenone (DPC). This TCR was recovered from a woman in her forties with alopecia areata. Some clones in this sample may be carry-over from other donors' samples. This rearrangement joins TRBV20-1 to TRBJ2-5; 8 bases match TRBD2. CDR3 nucleotide sequence: TGCAGTGCTCTAGCGGGCCCAGAGACCCAGTACTTC. It yields the protein CSALAGPETQYF.